These T cell receptor beta chains were read from a single sample in a study of T cells expressing NK-cell markers. TCRdb re-analyzed the 5' RACE reads; it lists each CDR3 protein once, without DNA. The sample data list more than 400,000 distinct CDR3 sequences. Sequencing was performed on blood T cells: a sorted CD56 or NKG2C T cell subset, CD4+ or CD8+ T cells, or bulk PBMC T cells (not recorded which). The source is a woman aged 18-70 years in good health. Each CDR3 is given with its conserved first and last residue.

>TRBV19|TRBJ1-3|13
CASSRGYGNTIYF
>TRBV27|TRBJ2-1|15
CASSAPGTMGNEQFF
>TRBV15|TRBJ2-6|18
CATSSRQGSGSGANVLTF
>TRBV20-1|TRBJ2-1|15
CSARGGRELFYEQFF
>TRBV30|TRBJ2-3|14
CAWNSLYGTDTQYF
>TRBV11-2|TRBJ2-5|13
CASSLDRARDQYF
>TRBV27|TRBJ2-5|18
CASSTIAGARTDQETQYF
>TRBV7-3|TRBJ2-1|13
CASSLTPEDEQFF
>TRBV6-2/TRBV6-3|TRBJ1-5|14
CASTYRTTNQPQHF
>TRBV20-1|TRBJ1-1|11
CSARGITEAFF
>TRBV29-1|TRBJ2-1|12
CSVGQDGSEQFF
>TRBV7-2|TRBJ2-4|17
CASSLAGTGTKKNIQYF
>TRBV6-1|TRBJ1-1|15
CASRLTGAGNTEAFF
>TRBV5-4|TRBJ1-2|14
CASRGWEEGAGYTF
>TRBV7-2|TRBJ2-2|12
CASSEFAGELFF
>TRBV7-3|TRBJ2-5|14
CASSPGRRQETQYF
>TRBV1|TRBJ1-2|13
CTSSCDRAGGYTF
>TRBV6-5|TRBJ1-2|11
CASSSTYGYTF
>TRBV20-1|TRBJ2-7|14
CSASGGQGLYEQYF
>TRBV7-2|TRBJ1-1|14
CASSFRPGGTEAFF
>TRBV20-1|TRBJ2-7|13
CSARGDVTYEQYF
>TRBV28|TRBJ2-7|12
CASIGRSAEQYF
>TRBV4-3|TRBJ1-1|15
CASSLDRGLLAEAFF
>TRBV12-3/TRBV12-4|TRBJ2-1|16
CASTYRGSGLHNEQFF
>TRBV20-1|TRBJ2-3|13
CSARRGEADTQYF
>TRBV12-3/TRBV12-4|TRBJ2-1|13
CASTPVPYNEQFF
>TRBV3-1|TRBJ2-3|17
CASSQDRLAGGADTQYF
>TRBV11-1|TRBJ2-1|16
CASSLSGLGIFDEQFF
>TRBV12-3/TRBV12-4|TRBJ1-4|15
CASSLVDRTNEKLFF
>TRBV9|TRBJ2-3|17
CASSAPTSGSVEDTQYF
>TRBV7-2|TRBJ1-5|16
CASSLAGTERSQPQHF
>TRBV7-2|TRBJ2-4|16
CASSSIGAGSVNIQYF
>TRBV6-2/TRBV6-3|TRBJ1-1|15
CASSYGLEFDTEAFF
>TRBV7-3|TRBJ2-5|15
CASSFGGIRGETQYF
>TRBV21-1|TRBJ2-1|16
CASSKVRDRQYNEQFF
>TRBV12-3/TRBV12-4|TRBJ1-5|17
CASSRAIEGQINQPQHF